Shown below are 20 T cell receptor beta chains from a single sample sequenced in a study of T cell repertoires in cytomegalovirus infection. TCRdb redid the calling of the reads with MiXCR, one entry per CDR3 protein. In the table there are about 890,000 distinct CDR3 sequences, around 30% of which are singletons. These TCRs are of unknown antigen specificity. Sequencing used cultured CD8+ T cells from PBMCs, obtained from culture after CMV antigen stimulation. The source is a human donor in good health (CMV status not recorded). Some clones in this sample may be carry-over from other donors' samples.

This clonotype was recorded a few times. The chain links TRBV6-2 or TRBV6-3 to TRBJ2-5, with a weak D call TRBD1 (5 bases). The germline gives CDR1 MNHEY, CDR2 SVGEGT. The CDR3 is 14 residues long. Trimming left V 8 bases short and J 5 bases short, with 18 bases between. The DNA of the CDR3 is TGTGCCAGCTCTGACCCCCAAGGGGTCGAGACCCAGTACTTC. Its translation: CASSDPQGVETQYF.

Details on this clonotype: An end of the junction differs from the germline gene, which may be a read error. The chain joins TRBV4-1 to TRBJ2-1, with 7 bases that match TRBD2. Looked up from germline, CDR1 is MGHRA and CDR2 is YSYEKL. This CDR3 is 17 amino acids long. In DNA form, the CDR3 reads TGCGCCAGCAGTCCCCCGGGGCTAGCGGCTTCCTACAATAAGCAGTTCTTC. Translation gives CASSPPGLAASYNKQFF.

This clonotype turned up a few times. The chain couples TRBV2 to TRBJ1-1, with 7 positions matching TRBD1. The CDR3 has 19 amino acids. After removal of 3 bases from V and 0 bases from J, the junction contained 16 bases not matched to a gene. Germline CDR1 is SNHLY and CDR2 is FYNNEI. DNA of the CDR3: TGTGCCAGCAGTGACCTCACCGGGACAGCACATCACATGAACACTGAAGCTTTCTTT. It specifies CASSDLTGTAHHMNTEAFF.

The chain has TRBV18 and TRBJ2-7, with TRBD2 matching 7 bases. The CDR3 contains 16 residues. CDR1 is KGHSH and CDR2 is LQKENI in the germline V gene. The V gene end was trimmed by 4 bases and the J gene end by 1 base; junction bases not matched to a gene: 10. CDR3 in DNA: TGTGCCAGCTCACGGCAGGCTAGCGGTAGATCCTACGAGCAGTACTTC. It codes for CASSRQASGRSYEQYF.

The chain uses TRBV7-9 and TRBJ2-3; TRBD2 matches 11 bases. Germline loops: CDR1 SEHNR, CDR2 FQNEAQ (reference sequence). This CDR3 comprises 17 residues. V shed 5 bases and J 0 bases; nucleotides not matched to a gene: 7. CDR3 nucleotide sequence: TGTGCCAGCAGCCCTAGCGGGGGGCCCGCTAGCACAGATACGCAGTATTTT. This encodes CASSPSGGPASTDTQYF.

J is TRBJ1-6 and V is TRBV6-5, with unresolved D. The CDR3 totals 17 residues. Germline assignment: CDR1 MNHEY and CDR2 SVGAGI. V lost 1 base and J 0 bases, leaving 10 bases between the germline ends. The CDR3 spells CASSYYEESSYNSPLHF. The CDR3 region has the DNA TGTGCCAGCAGTTACTACGAGGAGAGCTCCTATAATTCACCCCTCCACTTT.

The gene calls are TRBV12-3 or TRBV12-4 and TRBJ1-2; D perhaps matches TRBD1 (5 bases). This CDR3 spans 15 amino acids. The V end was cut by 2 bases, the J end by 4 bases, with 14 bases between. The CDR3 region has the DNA TGTGCCAGCAGTTTATACAGGTCGGGTATCTATGGCTACACCTTC. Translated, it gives CASSLYRSGIYGYTF.

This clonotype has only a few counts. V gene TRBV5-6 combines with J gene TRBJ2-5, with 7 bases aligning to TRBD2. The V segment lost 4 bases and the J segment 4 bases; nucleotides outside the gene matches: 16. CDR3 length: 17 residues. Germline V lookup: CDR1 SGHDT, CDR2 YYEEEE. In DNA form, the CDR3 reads TGTGCCAGCAGCCTCCGACTAGCTGGGGTGGTGGGAGAGACCCAGTACTTC. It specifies CASSLRLAGVVGETQYF.

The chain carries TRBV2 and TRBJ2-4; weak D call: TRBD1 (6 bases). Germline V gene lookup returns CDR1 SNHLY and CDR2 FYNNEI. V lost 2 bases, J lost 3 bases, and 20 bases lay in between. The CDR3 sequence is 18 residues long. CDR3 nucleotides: TGTGCCAGCAGTGAATACGGGAACAGGGTTTCGGGCAAAAACATTCAGTACTTC. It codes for CASSEYGNRVSGKNIQYF.

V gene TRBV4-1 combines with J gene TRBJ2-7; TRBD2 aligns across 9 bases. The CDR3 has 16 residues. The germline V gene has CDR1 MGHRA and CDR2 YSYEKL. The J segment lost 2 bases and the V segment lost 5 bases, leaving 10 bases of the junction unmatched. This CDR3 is CASSSSRASGAYEQYF. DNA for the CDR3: TGCGCCAGCAGCTCAAGCCGGGCTAGCGGGGCCTACGAGCAGTACTTC.

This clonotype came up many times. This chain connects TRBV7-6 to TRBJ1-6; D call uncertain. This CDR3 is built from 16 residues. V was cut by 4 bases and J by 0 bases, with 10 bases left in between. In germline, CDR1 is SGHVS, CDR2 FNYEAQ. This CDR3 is CASSSEMGSYNSPLHF. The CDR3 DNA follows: TGTGCCAGCAGCTCAGAGATGGGCTCCTATAATTCACCCCTCCACTTT.

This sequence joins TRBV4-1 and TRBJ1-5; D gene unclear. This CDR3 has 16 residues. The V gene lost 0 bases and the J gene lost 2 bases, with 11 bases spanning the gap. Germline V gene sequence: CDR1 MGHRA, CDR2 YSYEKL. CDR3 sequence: CASSQDGVGGNQPQHF. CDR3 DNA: TGCGCCAGCAGCCAAGATGGGGTCGGGGGCAATCAGCCCCAGCATTTT.

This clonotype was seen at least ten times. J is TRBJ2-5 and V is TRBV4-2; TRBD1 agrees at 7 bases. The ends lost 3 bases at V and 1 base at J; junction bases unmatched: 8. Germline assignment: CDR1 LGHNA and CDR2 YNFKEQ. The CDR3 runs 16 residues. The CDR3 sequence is CASSHPGQASQETQYF. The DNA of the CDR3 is TGTGCCAGCAGCCACCCCGGACAGGCCAGCCAAGAGACCCAGTACTTC.

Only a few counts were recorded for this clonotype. CDR3 residues: CASSGLIGGSTEAFF. CDR3 nucleotide sequence: TGTGCCAGCAGCGGACTTATAGGTGGGTCCACTGAAGCTTTCTTT. The chain combines TRBV5-4 with TRBJ1-1; D unresolved. Per germline, CDR1 SGHNT and CDR2 YYREEE (reference sequence). The CDR3 extends over 15 amino acids. The V end was cut by 4 bases, the J end by 4 bases, with 17 bases between.

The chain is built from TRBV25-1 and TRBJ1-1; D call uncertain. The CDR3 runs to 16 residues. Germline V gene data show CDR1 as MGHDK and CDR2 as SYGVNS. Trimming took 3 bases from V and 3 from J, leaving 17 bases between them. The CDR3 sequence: CASSEGATRRDTEAFF. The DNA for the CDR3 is TGTGCCAGCAGTGAGGGCGCGACAAGGAGGGACACTGAAGCTTTCTTT.

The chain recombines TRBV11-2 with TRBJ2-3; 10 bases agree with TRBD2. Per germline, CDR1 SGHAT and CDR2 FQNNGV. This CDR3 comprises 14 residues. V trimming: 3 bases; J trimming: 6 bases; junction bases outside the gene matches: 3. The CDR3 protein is CASSLGTSVDTQYF. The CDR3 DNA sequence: TGTGCCAGCAGCTTGGGGACTAGCGTGGATACGCAGTATTTT. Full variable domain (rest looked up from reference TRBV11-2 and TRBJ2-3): EAGVAQSPRYKIIEKRQSVAFWCNPISGHATLYWYQQILGQGPKLLIQFQNNGVVDDSQLPKDRFSAERLKGVDSTLKIQPAKLEDSAVYLCASSLGTSVDTQYFGPGTRLTVL.

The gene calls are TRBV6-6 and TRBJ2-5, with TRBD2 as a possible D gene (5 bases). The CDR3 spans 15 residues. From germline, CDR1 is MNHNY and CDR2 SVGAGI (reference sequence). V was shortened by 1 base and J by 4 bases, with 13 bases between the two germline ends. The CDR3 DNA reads TGTGCCAGCAGTTACTTTGGAGGTGTGTCAGAGACCCAGTACTTC. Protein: CASSYFGGVSETQYF.

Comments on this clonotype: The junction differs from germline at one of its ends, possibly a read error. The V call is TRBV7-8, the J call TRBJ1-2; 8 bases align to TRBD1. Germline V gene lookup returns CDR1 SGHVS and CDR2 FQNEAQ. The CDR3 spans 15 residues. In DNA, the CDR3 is TGTGCCAACAGCCCCTCCCCAGGCACAGGGGGTGGCTACACCTTC. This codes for CANSPSPGTGGGYTF.

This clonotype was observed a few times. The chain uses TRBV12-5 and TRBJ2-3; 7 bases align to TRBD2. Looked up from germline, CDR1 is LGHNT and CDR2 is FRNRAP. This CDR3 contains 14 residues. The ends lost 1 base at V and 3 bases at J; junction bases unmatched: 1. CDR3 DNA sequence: TGTGCTAGTGGTTTGGGGGGGGGAACAGATACGCAGTATTTT. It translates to CASGLGGGTDTQYF. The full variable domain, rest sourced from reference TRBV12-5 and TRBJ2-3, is DARVTQTPRHKVTEMGQEVTMRCQPILGHNTVFWYRQTMMQGLELLAYFRNRAPLDDSGMPKDRFSAEMPDATLATLKIQPSEPRDSAVYFCASGLGGGTDTQYFGPGTRLTVL.

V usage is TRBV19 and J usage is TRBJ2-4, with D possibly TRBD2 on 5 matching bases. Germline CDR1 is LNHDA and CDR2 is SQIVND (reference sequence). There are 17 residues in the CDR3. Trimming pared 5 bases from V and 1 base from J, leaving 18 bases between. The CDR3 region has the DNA TGTGCCAGTAGTCCTCGGGGAAGGGTGATGGCCAAAAACATTCAGTACTTC. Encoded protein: CASSPRGRVMAKNIQYF.